This T cell receptor beta chain was documented in a study of Graves' ophthalmopathy and Graves' hyperthyroidism (dated by TCRdb to the late 2010s). Turning to the overall study: Peripheral blood was collected before any treatment was given, at the time of initial diagnosis. The study used signatures of the TCR beta repertoire to tell Graves' ophthalmopathy apart from Graves' hyperthyroidism and to predict which patients would progress to ophthalmopathy. In total, some 130 blood samples were TCR-sequenced: fewer than 50 ophthalmopathy, 75 hyperthyroidism and some 17 hyperthyroidism-to-ophthalmopathy patients. To explore V-J signatures that separate ophthalmopathy from hyperthyroidism, a discovery set of about 100 patients was enrolled, consisting of about 45 with ophthalmopathy and under 65 with stable hyperthyroidism. For independent validation, a separate cohort was made up of around 18 hyperthyroidism patients plus 17 patients who later progressed from hyperthyroidism to ophthalmopathy. In about six hyperthyroidism patients, T-cell repertoires of thyroid tissue and blood were compared. Once sampling was done, hyperthyroidism patients were given methimazole at a starting dose of 30 mg daily, while ophthalmopathy patients were given high-dose intravenous methylprednisolone. The 90 to 100 discovery patients were randomly divided into training and test sets at a 7:3 ratio.

This clonotype was seen ten or more times. There is no known antigen for this receptor. Nothing much larger sits one base from this clone, and base qualities are not available. Ophthalmopathy patients had moderately to severely active disease, Clinical Activity Score of at least 3, NOSPECS grade of at least 4, and disease duration under 3 months. Patients were excluded if they had other autoimmune diseases, uncontrolled infections, pregnancy or lactation. Clinical symptoms, serum thyroxine, TRAb, thyroid ultrasound and orbital computed tomography formed the basis of the diagnosis. PBMCs were isolated from about 9.2 ml of fresh peripheral blood by Ficoll-Paque density gradient centrifugation. Total RNA was extracted using Trizol reagent, and RNA quality was checked on an Agilent 2100 Bioanalyzer. For repertoire sequencing, TCR beta CDR3 regions were amplified from RNA transcripts. A first-round RT-PCR used HTBI primers with the Qiagen OneStep RT-PCR kit, followed by a second-round multiplex PCR, size selection and purification. Libraries were sequenced on an Illumina HiSeq2000 using paired-end 100 bp reads. The published analysis was carried out like this. SOAPnuke was used to process the reads, removing any read that contained adapters or uncalled bases, had a mean Phred below 15, or lacked an exact match to the constant primer or identifier. COPE v1.2.5 was used to merge high-quality paired reads. Clonotypes were defined as unique nucleotide sequences and were aligned to IMGT TRB V, D and J references using MiTCR v1.1. The analysis was limited to V-J combinations with a frequency above 0.0001, which together covered roughly 99% of repertoires. For each V-J combination, a TCR clonal expansion and chaos score was defined as the ratio of F50 clonal expansion to chaos observed in the TCRdist matrix. Welch's t-statistics and random forest were used to narrow the features down to about a dozen V-J combinations, which were then fed into a naive Bayes classifier. The similarity between thyroid and blood repertoires was quantified using the Morisita-Horn index. TCRdb cleaned the public reads at Q25 with fastp, built clones with MiXCR and kept in-frame beta chains. Rows with one shared CDR3 protein collapse into an entry with the most common genes and DNA. The V and J calls reflect TCRdb's pipeline rather than the authors' work. Present in this sample are roughly 400,000 distinct CDR3 sequences, approximately 16% of which were seen just once. The ten top clones hold about 1.6% of the sample.

Study-level results and caveats: In validation, the model predicted ophthalmopathy progression with about 71% sensitivity and 72.22% specificity; about a dozen predicted patients were CT-confirmed with GO in a median of approximately 6.5 months. Among expanded thyroid clonotypes with frequency above 0.001, most also showed up in blood, which suggests that blood repertoires may reflect the thyroid immune response. No statistical method was used to predetermine the sample size, and group allocation was not hidden from the investigators. Ophthalmopathy was separated from stable hyperthyroidism by the 13-signature model with 85% to 90% sensitivity and about 81% specificity in cross-validation and with 80%/75% in the test set.

The germline V gene specifies SQVTM as CDR1 and ANQGSEA as CDR2. The CDR3 sequence holds 13 residues, the cysteine and phenylalanine included. Only the CDR3 part of the read is kept: 39 bases, read in frame from the first base. V was cut back by 3 bases and J by 2 bases, leaving a gap of 10 bases between them. This receptor was obtained from a young woman with Graves' ophthalmopathy. Donor details come from another sample of the same person, matched by shared clones. Recombination linked TRBV29-1 to TRBJ2-5, with a weak D call of TRBD2 (6 bases match). Sequenced: peripheral blood. The CDR3 protein sequence reads: CSVEAGSQETQYF. In nucleotide form, the sequence is TGCAGCGTTGAGGCGGGGTCTCAAGAGACCCAGTACTTC.